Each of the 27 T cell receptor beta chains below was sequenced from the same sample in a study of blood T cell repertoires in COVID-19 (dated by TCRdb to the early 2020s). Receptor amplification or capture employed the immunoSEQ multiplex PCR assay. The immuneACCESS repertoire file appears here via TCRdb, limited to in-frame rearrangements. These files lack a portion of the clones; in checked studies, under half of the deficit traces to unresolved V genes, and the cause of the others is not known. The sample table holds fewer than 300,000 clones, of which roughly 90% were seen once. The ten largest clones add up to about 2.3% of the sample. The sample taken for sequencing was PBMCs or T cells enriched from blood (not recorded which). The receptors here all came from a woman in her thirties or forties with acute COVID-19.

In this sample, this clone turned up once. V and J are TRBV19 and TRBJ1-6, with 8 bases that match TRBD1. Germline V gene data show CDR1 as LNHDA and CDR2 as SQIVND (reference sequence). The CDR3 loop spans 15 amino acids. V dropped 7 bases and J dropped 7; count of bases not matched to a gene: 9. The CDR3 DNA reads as TGTGCCAGTAACCTGGGACAGGCTGTCAATTCACCCCTCCACTTT. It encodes CASNLGQAVNSPLHF.

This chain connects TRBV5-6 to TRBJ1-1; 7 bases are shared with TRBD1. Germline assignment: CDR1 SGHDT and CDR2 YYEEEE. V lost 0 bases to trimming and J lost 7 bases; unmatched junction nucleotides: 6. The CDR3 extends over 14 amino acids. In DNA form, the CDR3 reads TGTGCCAGCAGCTTGGGAGGGGGCGCGAGTGAAGCTTTCTTT. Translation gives CASSLGGGASEAFF.

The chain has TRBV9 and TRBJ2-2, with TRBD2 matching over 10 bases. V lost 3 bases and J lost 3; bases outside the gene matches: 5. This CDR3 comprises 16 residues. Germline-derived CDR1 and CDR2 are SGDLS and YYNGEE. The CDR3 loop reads CASSAAGGEYTGELFF. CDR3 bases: TGTGCCAGCAGCGCAGCGGGGGGGGAGTACACCGGGGAGCTGTTTTTT.

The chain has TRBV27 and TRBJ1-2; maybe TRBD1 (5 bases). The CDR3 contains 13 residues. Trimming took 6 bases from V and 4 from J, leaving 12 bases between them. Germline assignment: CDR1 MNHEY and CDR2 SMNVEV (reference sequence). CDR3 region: CASSSGGPYGYTF. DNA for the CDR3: TGTGCCAGCAGCTCCGGGGGACCCTATGGCTACACCTTC.

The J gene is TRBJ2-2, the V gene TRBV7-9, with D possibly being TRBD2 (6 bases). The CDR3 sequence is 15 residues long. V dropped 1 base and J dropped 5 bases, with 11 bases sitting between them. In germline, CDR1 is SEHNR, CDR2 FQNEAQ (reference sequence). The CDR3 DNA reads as TGTGCCAGCAGCTTAGTAGGCGGGGTAACCGGGGAGCTGTTTTTT. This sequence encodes CASSLVGGVTGELFF.

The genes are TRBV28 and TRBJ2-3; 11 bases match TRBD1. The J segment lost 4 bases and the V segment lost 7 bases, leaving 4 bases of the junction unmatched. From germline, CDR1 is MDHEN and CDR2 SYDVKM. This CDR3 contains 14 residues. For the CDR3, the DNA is TGTGCCAGCACCAGGGACAGGGGGTCAGATACGCAGTATTTT. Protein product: CASTRDRGSDTQYF.

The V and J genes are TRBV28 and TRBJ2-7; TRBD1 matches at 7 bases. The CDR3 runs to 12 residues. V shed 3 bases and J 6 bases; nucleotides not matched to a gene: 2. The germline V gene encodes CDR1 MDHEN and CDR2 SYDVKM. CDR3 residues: CASSFPGGEQYF. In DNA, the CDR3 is TGTGCCAGCAGTTTTCCAGGGGGCGAGCAGTACTTC. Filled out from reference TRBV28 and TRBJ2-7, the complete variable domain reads DVKVTQSSRYLVKRTGEKVFLECVQDMDHENMFWYRQDPGLGLRLIYFSYDVKMKEKGDIPEGYSVSREKKERFSLILESASTNQTSMYLCASSFPGGEQYFGPGTRLTVT.

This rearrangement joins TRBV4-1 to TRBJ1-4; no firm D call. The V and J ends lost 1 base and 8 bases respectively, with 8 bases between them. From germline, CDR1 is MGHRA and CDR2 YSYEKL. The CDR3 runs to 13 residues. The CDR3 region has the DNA TGCGCCAGCAGCCAAGTCCCCAGGGAAAAACTGTTTTTT. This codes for CASSQVPREKLFF.

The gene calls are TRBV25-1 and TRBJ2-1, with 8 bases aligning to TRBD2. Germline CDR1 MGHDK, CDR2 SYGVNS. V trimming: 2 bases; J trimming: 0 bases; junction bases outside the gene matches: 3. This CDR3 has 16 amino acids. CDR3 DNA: TGTGCCAGCAGTGAAGCGGGGGGCAGCTCCTACAATGAGCAGTTCTTC. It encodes CASSEAGGSSYNEQFF.

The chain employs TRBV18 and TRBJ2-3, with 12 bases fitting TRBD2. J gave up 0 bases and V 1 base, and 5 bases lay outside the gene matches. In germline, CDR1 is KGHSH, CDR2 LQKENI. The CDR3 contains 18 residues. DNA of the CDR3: TGTGCCAGCTCACCACAGACTAGCGGGGGAACTAGCACAGATACGCAGTATTTT. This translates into CASSPQTSGGTSTDTQYF.

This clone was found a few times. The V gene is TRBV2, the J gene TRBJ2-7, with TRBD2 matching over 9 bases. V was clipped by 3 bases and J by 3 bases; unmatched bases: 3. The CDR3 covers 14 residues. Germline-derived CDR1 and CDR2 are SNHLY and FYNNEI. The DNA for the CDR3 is TGTGCCAGCAGTGAGTCTAGCGGGATCTACGAGCAGTACTTC. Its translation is CASSESSGIYEQYF.

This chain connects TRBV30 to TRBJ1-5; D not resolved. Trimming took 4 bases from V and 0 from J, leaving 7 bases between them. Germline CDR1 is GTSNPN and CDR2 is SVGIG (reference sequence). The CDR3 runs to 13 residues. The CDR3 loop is CAWTGRSNQPQHF. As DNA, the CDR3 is TGTGCCTGGACAGGCCGTAGCAATCAGCCCCAGCATTTT.

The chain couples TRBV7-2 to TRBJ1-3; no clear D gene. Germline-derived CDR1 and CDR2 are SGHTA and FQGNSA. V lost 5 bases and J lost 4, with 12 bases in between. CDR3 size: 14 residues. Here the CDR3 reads CASSPRGSGNTIYF. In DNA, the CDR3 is TGTGCCAGCAGCCCCAGAGGGTCCGGAAACACCATATATTTT.

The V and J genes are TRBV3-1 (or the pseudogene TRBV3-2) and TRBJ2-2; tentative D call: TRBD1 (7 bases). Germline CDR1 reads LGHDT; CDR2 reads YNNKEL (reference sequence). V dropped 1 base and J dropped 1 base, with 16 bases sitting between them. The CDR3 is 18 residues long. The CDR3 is CASSQGRIQGGNTGELFF. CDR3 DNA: TGTGCCAGCAGCCAAGGCCGTATCCAGGGGGGGAACACCGGGGAGCTGTTTTTT.

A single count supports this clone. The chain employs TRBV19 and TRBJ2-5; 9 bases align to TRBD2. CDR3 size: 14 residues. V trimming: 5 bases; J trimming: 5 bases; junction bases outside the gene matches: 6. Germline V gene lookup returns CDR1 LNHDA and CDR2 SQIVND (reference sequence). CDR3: CASSPPGLAETQYF. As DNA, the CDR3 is TGTGCCAGTAGTCCCCCAGGACTAGCGGAGACCCAGTACTTC. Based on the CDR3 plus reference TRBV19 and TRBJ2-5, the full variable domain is DGGITQSPKYLFRKEGQNVTLSCEQNLNHDAMYWYRQDPGQGLRLIYYSQIVNDFQKGDIAEGYSVSREKKESFPLTVTSAQKNPTAFYLCASSPPGLAETQYFGPGTRLLVL.

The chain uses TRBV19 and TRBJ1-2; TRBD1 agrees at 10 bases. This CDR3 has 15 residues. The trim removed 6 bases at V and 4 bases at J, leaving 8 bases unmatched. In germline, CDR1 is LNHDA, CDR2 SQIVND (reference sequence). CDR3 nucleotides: TGTGCCAGTAGCCCCGGGACAGGGGTGGCCTATGGCTACACCTTC. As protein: CASSPGTGVAYGYTF.

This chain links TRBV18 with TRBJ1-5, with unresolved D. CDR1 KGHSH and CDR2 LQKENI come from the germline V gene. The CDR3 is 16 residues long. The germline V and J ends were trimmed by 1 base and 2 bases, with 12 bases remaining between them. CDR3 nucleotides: TGTGCCAGCTCACCACATCAGGCGATCGGCAATCAGCCCCAGCATTTT. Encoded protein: CASSPHQAIGNQPQHF.

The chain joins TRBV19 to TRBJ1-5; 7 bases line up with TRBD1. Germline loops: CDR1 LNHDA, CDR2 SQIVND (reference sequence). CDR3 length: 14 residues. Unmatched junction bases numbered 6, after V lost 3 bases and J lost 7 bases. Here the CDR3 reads CASSIEGAGQPQHF. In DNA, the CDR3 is TGTGCCAGTAGTATTGAGGGGGCTGGGCAGCCCCAGCATTTT.

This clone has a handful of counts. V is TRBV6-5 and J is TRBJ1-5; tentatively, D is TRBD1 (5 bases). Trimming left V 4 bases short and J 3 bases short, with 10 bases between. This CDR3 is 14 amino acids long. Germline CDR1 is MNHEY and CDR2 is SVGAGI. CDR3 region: CASSLGGFNQPQHF. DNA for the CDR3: TGTGCCAGCAGTTTGGGGGGTTTCAATCAGCCCCAGCATTTT.

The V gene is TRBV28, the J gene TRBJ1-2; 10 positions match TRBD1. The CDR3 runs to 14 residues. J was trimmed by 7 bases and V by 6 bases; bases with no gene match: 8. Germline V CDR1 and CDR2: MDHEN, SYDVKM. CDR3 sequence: CASRLGQGGLGYTF. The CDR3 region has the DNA TGTGCCAGCAGGCTCGGACAGGGGGGTCTTGGCTACACCTTC.

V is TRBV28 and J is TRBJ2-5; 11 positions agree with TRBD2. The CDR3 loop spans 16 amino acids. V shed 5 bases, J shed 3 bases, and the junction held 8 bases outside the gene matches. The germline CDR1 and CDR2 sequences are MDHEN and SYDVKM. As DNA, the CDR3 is TGTGCCAGCAGTCCCCTAGCGGGGGGTAGGAAAGAGACCCAGTACTTC. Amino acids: CASSPLAGGRKETQYF.

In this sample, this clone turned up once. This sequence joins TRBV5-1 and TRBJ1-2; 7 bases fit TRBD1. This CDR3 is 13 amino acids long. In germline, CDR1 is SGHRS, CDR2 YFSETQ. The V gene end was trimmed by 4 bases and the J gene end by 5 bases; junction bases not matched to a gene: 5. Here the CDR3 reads CASSQDRSYGYTF. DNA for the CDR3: TGCGCCAGCAGCCAGGACAGGTCATATGGCTACACCTTC. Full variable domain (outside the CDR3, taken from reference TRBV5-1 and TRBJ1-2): KAGVTQTPRYLIKTRGQQVTLSCSPISGHRSVSWYQQTPGQGLQFLFEYFSETQRNKGNFPGRFSGRQFSNSRSEMNVSTLELGDSALYLCASSQDRSYGYTFGSGTRLTVV.

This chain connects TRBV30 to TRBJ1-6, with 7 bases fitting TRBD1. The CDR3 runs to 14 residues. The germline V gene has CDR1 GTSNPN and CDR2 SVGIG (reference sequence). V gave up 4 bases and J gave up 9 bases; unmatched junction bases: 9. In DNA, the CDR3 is TGTGCCTGGACTCGGACAGGTTTGGTTTCACCCCTCCACTTT. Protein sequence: CAWTRTGLVSPLHF.

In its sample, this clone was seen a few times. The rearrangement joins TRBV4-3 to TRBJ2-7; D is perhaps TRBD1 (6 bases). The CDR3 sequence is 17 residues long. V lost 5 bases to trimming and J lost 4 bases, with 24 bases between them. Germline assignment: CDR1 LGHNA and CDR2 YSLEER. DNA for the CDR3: TGCGCCAGCAGCTGGCTATATGATGAGACAGGTGTATACGAGCAGTACTTC. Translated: CASSWLYDETGVYEQYF.

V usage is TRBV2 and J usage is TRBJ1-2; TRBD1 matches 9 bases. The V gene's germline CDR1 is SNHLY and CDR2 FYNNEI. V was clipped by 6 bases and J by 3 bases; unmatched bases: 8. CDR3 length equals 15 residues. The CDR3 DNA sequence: TGTGCCAGCAGGAGGGACAGGGATCCCGACTATGGCTACACCTTC. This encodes CASRRDRDPDYGYTF.

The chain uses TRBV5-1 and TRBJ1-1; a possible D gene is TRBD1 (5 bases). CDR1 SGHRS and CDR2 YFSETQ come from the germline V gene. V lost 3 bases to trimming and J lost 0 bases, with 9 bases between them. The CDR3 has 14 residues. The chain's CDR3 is CASSSAGMNTEAFF. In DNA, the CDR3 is TGCGCCAGCAGCTCGGCAGGGATGAACACTGAAGCTTTCTTT.

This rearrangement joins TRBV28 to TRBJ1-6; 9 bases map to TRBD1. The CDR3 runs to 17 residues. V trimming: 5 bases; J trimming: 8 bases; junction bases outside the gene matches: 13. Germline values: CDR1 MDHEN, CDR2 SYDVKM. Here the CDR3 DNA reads TGTGCCAGCAGTCACTCCATCGGACAGGGGATTGATTCACCCCTCCACTTT. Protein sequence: CASSHSIGQGIDSPLHF.